The following is a TCR beta chain sequence with its context. Its antigen remains unidentified. The record has no base qualities; no much larger clone is one base away. The roughly 42 donors, aged about 6 to 95 years, were systemically healthy Caucasian individuals from Russia. Each donor gave approximately 9.3 milliliters of peripheral blood, collected into EDTA-treated Vacutainer tubes. Ficoll-Paque density-gradient centrifugation was used to isolate PBMCs, with at least 6 million per sample. Total RNA, at least 6 micrograms per sample, was extracted from PBMCs with Trizol reagent. The percentages of naive CD45RAhigh/CD27high T cells were determined by flow cytometry on a PBMC aliquot from every donor. The sample is drawn from a study of blood T cells in healthy people across ages (dated by TCRdb to between 2015 and 2017). As for the study more broadly: In model experiments, template switching captured about one uniquely barcoded TCR beta cDNA molecule for every two T cells. Donors were grouped into four age groups: young (average 16 years), middle-aged (about 38), aged (approximately 67) and long-lived (around 80). The study analyzed two additional independent replicas of 1 million unique cDNA reads from the same blood draw for two donors, one aged 18 to 30 and one aged 80 or older. To avoid experimental bias, donors of different ages were distributed randomly across sequencing lanes. To track age-related changes in TCR beta repertoire diversity, the study relied on deep sequencing normalized with unique cDNA molecular identifiers. General conclusions and limits of the study: A strong correlation was found between observed TCR beta diversity and the percentage of naive T cells measured by flow cytometry. Bulk unsorted PBMC profiling prevented conclusive comparison of naive and antigen-experienced compartments. Observed TCR beta diversity per million T cells fell roughly linearly with age, and a significant reduction was already apparent by age about 36. Because the CMV infection status of the donors was unknown, age-related changes in expanded clonotypes may potentially have been confounded. Compared with the aged group, more naive CD4+ T cells, fewer expanded clones and increased TCR diversity were shown by the long-lived group, suggesting age selection. Estimates of total diversity based on one million sequenced T cells were regarded as lower bounds and as underestimates.

The CDR3 has 14 amino acids, counting the end cysteine and phenylalanine. Just CDR3 DNA is preserved here, 42 bases in frame from base 1. The germline V gene provides CDR1 KGHDR and CDR2 SFDVKD. V and J are truncated by 3 bases and 4 bases respectively, leaving an intervening sequence of 9 bases. Libraries were prepared through 5' RACE. TCRdb shows the sequencer as Illumina HiSeq 2500. A second PCR of about 7 to 12 cycles was run with a J-beta primer mix and a sample-barcoded 5' primer. Each TCR beta cDNA molecule received a unique molecular identifier from a template-switch 5' adaptor carrying 12 random nucleotides. Each sample yielded at least 3 million CDR3-containing paired-end reads. All of the RNA was converted into first-strand cDNA using the Mint cDNA synthesis kit, with a TRBC-specific oligonucleotide serving as the primer. All cDNA was treated with uracil-DNA glycosylase and then went through a first 18-cycle PCR with the universal primers M1SS and BC2_uni_R. Per the original workflow: For normalization, 1 million high-quality reads, each with a distinct molecular identifier, were randomly selected from each sample. Reads with shared molecular identifiers were discarded instead of being binned into consensus sequences. CDR3 identification, clonotype clustering and error correction used MiTCR with a Q25 quality threshold and the strictest error-elimination algorithm. Lower-bound total TCR beta diversity was estimated with a nonparametric unseen species model using Euler transformation. In-frame beta chains were kept once TCRdb had trimmed the public reads at Q25 with fastp and called clones with MiXCR. Rows merge per CDR3 protein into single entries with the most common DNA and genes. None of the V and J calls come from the authors' own analysis; TCRdb made them. Across this sample there are 1.5 million to 2 million distinct CDR3 sequences, with approximately 28% seen only once. Approximately 7.7% of the sample comes from the top ten.

This clonotype originated in a woman in her 30s in good health. The sequenced sample consisted of blood. Recombination linked TRBV24-1 to TRBJ2-1, with the D gene not clear enough to name. The CDR3 in this case is CATSDTGPYNEQFF. The nucleotides read TGTGCCACCAGTGATACCGGACCGTACAATGAGCAGTTCTTC.